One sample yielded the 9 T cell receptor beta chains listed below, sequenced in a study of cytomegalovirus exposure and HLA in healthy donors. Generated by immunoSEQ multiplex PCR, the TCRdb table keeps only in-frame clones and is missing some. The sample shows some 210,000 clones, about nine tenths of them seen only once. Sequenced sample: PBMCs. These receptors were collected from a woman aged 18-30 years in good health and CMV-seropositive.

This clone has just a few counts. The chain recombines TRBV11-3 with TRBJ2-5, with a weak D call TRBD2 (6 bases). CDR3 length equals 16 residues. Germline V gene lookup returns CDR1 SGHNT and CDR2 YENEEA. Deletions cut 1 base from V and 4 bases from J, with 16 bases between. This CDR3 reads CASSLGAGLLGETQYF. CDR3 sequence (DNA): TGTGCCAGCAGCTTAGGCGCGGGACTTTTGGGAGAGACCCAGTACTTC. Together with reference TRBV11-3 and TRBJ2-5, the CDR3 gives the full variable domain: EAGVVQSPRYKIIEKKQPVAFWCNPISGHNTLYWYLQNLGQGPELLIRYENEEAVDDSQLPKDRFSAERLKGVDSTLKIQPAELGDSAVYLCASSLGAGLLGETQYFGPGTRLLVL.

The CDR3 sequence is CASSHMSAGSYEQYF. CDR3 coding DNA: TGCGCCAGCAGCCATATGTCAGCGGGCTCCTACGAGCAGTACTTC. The rearrangement uses TRBV4-1 and TRBJ2-7, with D possibly matching TRBD2 (6 bases). The V end lost 3 bases, the J end lost 0 bases, and 12 bases lay between the germline ends. Germline loops: CDR1 MGHRA, CDR2 YSYEKL. There are 15 residues in the CDR3.

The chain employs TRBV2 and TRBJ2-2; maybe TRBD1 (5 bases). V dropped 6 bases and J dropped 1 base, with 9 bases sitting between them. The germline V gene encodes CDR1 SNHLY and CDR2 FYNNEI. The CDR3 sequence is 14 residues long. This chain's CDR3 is CASSPRVNTGELFF. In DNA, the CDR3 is TGTGCCAGCAGCCCCAGGGTGAACACCGGGGAGCTGTTTTTT.

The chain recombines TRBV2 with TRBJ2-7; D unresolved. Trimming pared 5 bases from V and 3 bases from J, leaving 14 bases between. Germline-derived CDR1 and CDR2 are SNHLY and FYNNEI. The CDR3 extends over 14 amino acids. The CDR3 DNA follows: TGTGCCAGCAGTTCCCCGGGTGGTGGCTACGAGCAGTACTTC. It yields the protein CASSSPGGGYEQYF.

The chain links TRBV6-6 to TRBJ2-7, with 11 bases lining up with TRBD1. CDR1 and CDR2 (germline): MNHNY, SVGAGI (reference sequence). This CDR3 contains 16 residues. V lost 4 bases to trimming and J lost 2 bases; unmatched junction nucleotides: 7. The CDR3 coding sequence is TGTGCCAGCAGTTCTCGGGGGACAGGGGGGGCCTACGAGCAGTACTTC. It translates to CASSSRGTGGAYEQYF.

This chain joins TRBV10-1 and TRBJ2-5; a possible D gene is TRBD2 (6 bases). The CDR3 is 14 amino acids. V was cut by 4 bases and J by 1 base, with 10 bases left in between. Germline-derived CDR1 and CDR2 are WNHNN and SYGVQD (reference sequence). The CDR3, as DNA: TGCGCCAGCAGTGGCGGGGACCCCCAAGAGACCCAGTACTTC. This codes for CASSGGDPQETQYF.

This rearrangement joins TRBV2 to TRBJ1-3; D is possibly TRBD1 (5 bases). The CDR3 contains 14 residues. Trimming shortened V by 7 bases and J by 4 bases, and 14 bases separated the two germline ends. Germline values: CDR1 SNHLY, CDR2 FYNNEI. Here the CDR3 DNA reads TGTGCCAGCACCCGGACTACAGGAGGAAACACCATATATTTT. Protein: CASTRTTGGNTIYF.

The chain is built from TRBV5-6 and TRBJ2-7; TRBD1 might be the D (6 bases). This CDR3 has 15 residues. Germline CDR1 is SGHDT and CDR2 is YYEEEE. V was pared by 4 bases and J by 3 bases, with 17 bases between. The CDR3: CASSAGEIRLYEQYF. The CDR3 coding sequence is TGTGCCAGCAGCGCAGGGGAGATACGGCTCTACGAGCAGTACTTC.

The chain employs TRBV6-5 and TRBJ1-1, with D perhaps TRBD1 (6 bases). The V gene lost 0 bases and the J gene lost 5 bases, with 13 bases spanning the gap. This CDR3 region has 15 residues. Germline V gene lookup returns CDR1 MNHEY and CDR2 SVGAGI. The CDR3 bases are TGTGCCAGCAGTTACTCGGGCAGGGGATGGACTGAAGCTTTCTTT. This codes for CASSYSGRGWTEAFF.